One sample yielded the 28 T cell receptor beta chains listed below, sequenced in a study of shared clonotypes between healthy human individuals. Generated by immunoSEQ multiplex PCR, the TCRdb table keeps only in-frame clones and is missing some. Of about 2.1 million clones detected, just over 90% appear once; the ten largest clones hold more than 1.5%. Naivety among CD8 cells was defined by CD45RO negativity and positive CCR7 selection, thereby excluding terminally differentiated effector memory CD45RA+ cells. The sample taken for sequencing was naive CD8+ T cells from PBMCs. The receptors come from a man aged 18 to 35 in good health. Some clones in this sample may be carry-over from other donors' samples.

The chain recombines TRBV9 with TRBJ2-2; 9 bases are shared with TRBD1. The CDR3 consists of 14 residues. Unmatched junction bases numbered 6, after V lost 5 bases and J lost 7 bases. Germline V gene sequence: CDR1 SGDLS, CDR2 YYNGEE. CDR3 sequence reads: CASRSGTGNGELFF. CDR3 nucleotide sequence: TGTGCCAGCAGATCCGGGACAGGGAACGGGGAGCTGTTTTTT.

CDR3 sequence reads: CASSVHEGGISYNEQFF. The DNA for the CDR3 is TGTGCCAGCAGCGTCCATGAAGGGGGTATTTCCTACAATGAGCAGTTCTTC. The chain employs TRBV9 and TRBJ2-1, with D perhaps matching TRBD1 (6 bases). From germline, CDR1 is SGDLS and CDR2 YYNGEE. This CDR3 is 17 amino acids long. V shed 2 bases and J shed 1 base, with 16 bases lying between them.

This chain uses TRBV7-2 with TRBJ1-2; weak D call: TRBD1 (5 bases). V was pared by 4 bases and J by 4 bases, with 22 bases between. The CDR3 has 17 residues. Germline loops: CDR1 SGHTA, CDR2 FQGNSA. The CDR3: CASSSTRMGEVLYGYTF. CDR3 DNA sequence: TGTGCCAGCAGCTCGACCCGCATGGGGGAGGTCCTCTATGGCTACACCTTC.

The chain couples TRBV10-3 to TRBJ1-1; D is perhaps TRBD1 (5 bases). V was shortened by 11 bases and J by 3 bases, with 19 bases between the two germline ends. Germline V gene sequence: CDR1 ENHRY, CDR2 SYGVKD. This CDR3 contains 14 residues. CDR3 region: CASPVDSNYTEAFF. CDR3 nucleotide sequence: TGTGCCTCCCCCGTCGACAGTAATTACACTGAAGCTTTCTTT.

This chain connects TRBV15 to TRBJ2-3; D is undetermined. Germline V CDR1 and CDR2: LNHNV, YYDKDF (reference sequence). With 0 bases removed from V and 2 bases from J, the gap between germline ends came to 15 bases. CDR3 length equals 17 residues. Written as DNA, the CDR3 is TGTGCCACCAGCAGAGACCCCGCCGGGCGTCTCACAGATACGCAGTATTTT. Protein: CATSRDPAGRLTDTQYF.

The DNA for the CDR3 is TGCAGCGCCGCCGACAGGGGGCCCTACGAGCAGTACTTC. Protein: CSAADRGPYEQYF. The chain combines TRBV29-1 with TRBJ2-7; TRBD1 aligns across 10 bases. CDR3 size: 13 residues. Losses at the gene ends were 7 bases for V and 2 bases for J; bases not matched to a gene: 5. Germline lookup yields CDR1 SQVTM and CDR2 ANQGSEA.

The chain couples TRBV20-1 to TRBJ2-7, with D hard to call. This CDR3 contains 11 residues. The germline V gene encodes CDR1 DFQATT and CDR2 SNEGSKA (reference sequence). With 7 bases removed from V and 2 bases from J, the gap between germline ends came to 9 bases. CDR3 loop: CSGHDTYEQYF. The CDR3 nucleotides read TGCAGTGGACATGATACCTACGAGCAGTACTTC.

The J gene is TRBJ1-1, the V gene TRBV28; D is perhaps TRBD1 (5 bases). Germline V gives CDR1 MDHEN, CDR2 SYDVKM. V was shortened by 2 bases and J by 1 base, with 11 bases between the two germline ends. The CDR3 length is 15 residues. The CDR3 DNA is TGTGCCAGCAGTTTAGGGGGAGTGTGGAACACTGAAGCTTTCTTT. It encodes CASSLGGVWNTEAFF.

The V and J genes are TRBV15 and TRBJ2-4; no clear D gene. The CDR3 length is 14 residues. Germline loops: CDR1 LNHNV, CDR2 YYDKDF (reference sequence). The V gene lost 0 bases and the J gene lost 8 bases, with 11 bases spanning the gap. CDR3 protein: CATSRDNSLDIQYF. For the CDR3, the DNA is TGTGCCACCAGCAGAGACAACAGCTTGGACATTCAGTACTTC.

This rearrangement joins TRBV7-6 to TRBJ2-7; 8 bases are a match to TRBD1. Per the germline V gene, CDR1 is SGHVS and CDR2 is FNYEAQ. This CDR3 has 14 residues. The V gene end was trimmed by 1 base and the J gene end by 5 bases; junction bases not matched to a gene: 4. CDR3 in amino acids: CASSLGTGLDEQYF. The CDR3 DNA sequence: TGTGCCAGCAGCTTAGGGACAGGGTTAGACGAGCAGTACTTC. The variable domain in full, completed from reference TRBV7-6 and TRBJ2-7, reads GAGVSQSPRYKVTKRGQDVALRCDPISGHVSLYWYRQALGQGPEFLTYFNYEAQQDKSGLPNDRFSAERPEGSISTLTIQRTEQRDSAMYRCASSLGTGLDEQYFGPGTRLTVT.

With regard to this clone: The sample has other DNA sequences that encode this CDR3 too. This chain uses TRBV9 with TRBJ2-2; the D is unclear. The germline CDR1 and CDR2 sequences are SGDLS and YYNGEE. V dropped 3 bases and J dropped 4 bases, with 1 base sitting between them. CDR3 length equals 11 residues. The CDR3 nucleotides read TGTGCCAGCAGCGCCACCGGGGAGCTGTTTTTT. Translation gives CASSATGELFF.

The chain uses TRBV7-9 and TRBJ2-5, with no clear D. Germline V lookup: CDR1 SEHNR, CDR2 FQNEAQ (reference sequence). V lost 5 bases and J 6 bases, leaving 13 bases between the germline ends. The CDR3 totals 13 residues. The CDR3 nucleotides read TGTGCCAGCAGCCCCAGGCCATTCCAGACCCAGTACTTC. Translation: CASSPRPFQTQYF.

The chain is built from TRBV19 and TRBJ2-2; D gene unclear. Germline CDR1 and CDR2: LNHDA and SQIVND (reference sequence). The V and J ends lost 3 bases and 5 bases respectively, with 4 bases between them. The CDR3 totals 12 residues. This chain's CDR3 is CASSIITGELFF. The CDR3, as DNA: TGTGCCAGTAGTATTATAACCGGGGAGCTGTTTTTT. The full variable domain, its missing parts supplied by reference TRBV19 and TRBJ2-2, is DGGITQSPKYLFRKEGQNVTLSCEQNLNHDAMYWYRQDPGQGLRLIYYSQIVNDFQKGDIAEGYSVSREKKESFPLTVTSAQKNPTAFYLCASSIITGELFFGEGSRLTVL.

This sequence joins TRBV7-2 and TRBJ1-2; TRBD1 matches at 7 bases. The CDR3 contains 13 residues. Germline lookup yields CDR1 SGHTA and CDR2 FQGNSA. Losses at the gene ends were 6 bases for V and 2 bases for J; bases not matched to a gene: 3. For the CDR3, the DNA is TGTGCCAGCAGAGACAGGGAGAACTATGGCTACACCTTC. Protein: CASRDRENYGYTF.

The chain has TRBV7-9 and TRBJ1-1, with D perhaps TRBD1 (5 bases). The CDR3 has 13 amino acids. V gave up 5 bases and J gave up 6 bases, with 13 bases separating them. The germline gives CDR1 SEHNR, CDR2 FQNEAQ (reference sequence). This chain's CDR3 is CASSTWDDPEAFF. The DNA for the CDR3 is TGTGCCAGCAGCACGTGGGACGACCCTGAAGCTTTCTTT.

This chain links TRBV5-1 with TRBJ2-7, with 9 nucleotides matching TRBD1. The germline gives CDR1 SGHRS, CDR2 YFSETQ. The CDR3 has 14 amino acids. Losses at the gene ends were 4 bases for V and 5 bases for J; bases not matched to a gene: 7. CDR3 sequence reads: CASSPSGTGNEQYF. For the CDR3, the DNA is TGCGCCAGCAGCCCCTCCGGGACAGGGAACGAGCAGTACTTC. Looking up the rest from reference TRBV5-1 and TRBJ2-7 gives the full variable domain: KAGVTQTPRYLIKTRGQQVTLSCSPISGHRSVSWYQQTPGQGLQFLFEYFSETQRNKGNFPGRFSGRQFSNSRSEMNVSTLELGDSALYLCASSPSGTGNEQYFGPGTRLTVT.

The rearrangement joins TRBV5-6 to TRBJ2-7; no clear D gene. Trimming shortened V by 2 bases and J by 0 bases, and 15 bases separated the two germline ends. The CDR3 runs to 16 residues. The germline gives CDR1 SGHDT, CDR2 YYEEEE. The CDR3, as DNA: TGTGCCAGCAGCTTCTCCATGGGTGGTAGCTCCTACGAGCAGTACTTC. Encoded protein: CASSFSMGGSSYEQYF.

J is TRBJ2-7 and V is TRBV19; D is perhaps TRBD1 or TRBD2 (5 bases each). The length of the CDR3 is 16 residues. Trimming stripped 6 bases from V and 1 base from J, with 19 bases between. In germline, CDR1 is LNHDA, CDR2 SQIVND (reference sequence). The CDR3 reads CASSTEARGTSYEQYF. In nucleotides, the CDR3 is TGTGCCAGTAGCACCGAGGCTCGTGGGACGTCCTACGAGCAGTACTTC.

DNA of the CDR3: TGTGCCAGCAGCCTAGGAATGGCGGCCGAGCAGTACTTC. Its translation: CASSLGMAAEQYF. The chain recombines TRBV7-3 with TRBJ2-7, with D hard to call. V gave up 5 bases and J gave up 6 bases, with 14 bases separating them. Germline CDR1 SGHTA, CDR2 FQGTGA. CDR3 size: 13 residues.

V and J are TRBV4-2 and TRBJ2-1, with 7 nucleotides matching TRBD2. Germline V gives CDR1 LGHNA, CDR2 YNFKEQ. There are 17 residues in the CDR3. V gave up 0 bases and J gave up 3 bases; unmatched junction bases: 8. The CDR3 reads CASSQEYGGSFYNEQFF. CDR3 DNA: TGTGCCAGCAGCCAAGAGTACGGCGGGAGTTTCTACAATGAGCAGTTCTTC.

The gene calls are TRBV13 and TRBJ1-2; weak D call: TRBD1 (6 bases). Germline lookup yields CDR1 PRHDT and CDR2 FYEKMQ (reference sequence). Trimming removed 2 bases at V and 8 bases at J, with 18 bases between. The CDR3 is 15 residues long. CDR3 sequence reads: CASSLMHWGPDGYTF. In DNA form, the CDR3 reads TGTGCCAGCAGCTTAATGCATTGGGGGCCGGACGGCTACACCTTC.

The CDR3 nucleotides are TGTGCCAGTAGTATCCCCCGGACTAGCGGAGATACGCAGTATTTT. As protein: CASSIPRTSGDTQYF. The chain recombines TRBV19 with TRBJ2-3, with 10 bases aligning to TRBD2. This CDR3 is 15 amino acids long. Unmatched junction bases numbered 5, after V lost 3 bases and J lost 5 bases. Germline CDR1 and CDR2: LNHDA and SQIVND (reference sequence).

V is TRBV19 and J is TRBJ2-7; D possibly corresponds to TRBD2 (5 bases). The V end lost 5 bases, the J end lost 4 bases, and 12 bases lay between the germline ends. The V gene's germline CDR1 is LNHDA and CDR2 SQIVND (reference sequence). CDR3 length: 13 residues. The CDR3 nucleotides read TGTGCCAGTAGTCCACTCCCGGGGTACGAGCAGTACTTC. Translated, it gives CASSPLPGYEQYF.

The chain recombines TRBV10-3 with TRBJ2-3, with 9 bases aligning to TRBD1. The CDR3 loop spans 14 amino acids. The junction had 6 bases not matched to a gene; V was cut back by 6 bases and J by 5 bases. Per the germline V gene, CDR1 is ENHRY and CDR2 is SYGVKD. CDR3 sequence reads: CAISPGQGKDTQYF. The CDR3 DNA sequence: TGTGCCATCAGCCCGGGACAGGGAAAAGATACGCAGTATTTT.

About this clone itself: Other DNA sequences within the sample encode an identical CDR3. The genes are TRBV9 and TRBJ2-1; 11 bases align to TRBD2. Germline V gene sequence: CDR1 SGDLS, CDR2 YYNGEE. CDR3 length: 16 amino acids. V dropped 3 bases and J dropped 3; count of bases not matched to a gene: 5. The CDR3 loop is CASSGPGTSGYNEQFF. Written as DNA, the CDR3 is TGTGCCAGCAGCGGCCCGGGGACTAGCGGCTACAATGAGCAGTTCTTC.

The chain couples TRBV10-3 to TRBJ2-1; 10 nucleotides align to TRBD2. Germline V CDR1 and CDR2: ENHRY, SYGVKD. The V segment lost 2 bases and the J segment 8 bases; nucleotides outside the gene matches: 9. The CDR3 is made up of 16 amino acids. The CDR3: CAISEGLAGDIDEQFF. In DNA, the CDR3 is TGTGCCATCAGTGAGGGGCTAGCGGGAGATATAGATGAGCAGTTCTTC.

This chain uses TRBV13 with TRBJ2-7; D is ambiguous. CDR3 size: 13 residues. V was shortened by 1 base and J by 2 bases, with 6 bases between the two germline ends. Per the germline V gene, CDR1 is PRHDT and CDR2 is FYEKMQ (reference sequence). CDR3 in DNA: TGTGCCAGCAGCTTAGCAGATGCCTACGAGCAGTACTTC. Its protein is CASSLADAYEQYF. The full variable domain, rest sourced from reference TRBV13 and TRBJ2-7, is AAGVIQSPRHLIKEKRETATLKCYPIPRHDTVYWYQQGPGQDPQFLISFYEKMQSDKGSIPDRFSAQQFSDYHSELNMSSLELGDSALYFCASSLADAYEQYFGPGTRLTVT.

The rearrangement joins TRBV15 to TRBJ2-1; tentatively, D is TRBD1 (6 bases). Trimming took 5 bases from V and 5 from J, leaving 13 bases between them. Germline values: CDR1 LNHNV, CDR2 YYDKDF (reference sequence). This CDR3 region has 14 residues. The CDR3 region is CATSGWDTNNEQFF. CDR3 DNA sequence: TGTGCCACCAGCGGTTGGGACACAAACAATGAGCAGTTCTTC.